The entry that follows covers one TCR beta chain sequence. V gave up 2 bases and J gave up 2 bases, with 17 bases separating them. This CDR3 comprises 16 residues. The V gene's germline CDR1 is SGDLS and CDR2 YYNGEE. This entry is derived from a study of control samples from healthy donors and cancer patients. The assay was immunoSEQ multiplex PCR, and TCRdb's table has in-frame clones only and misses some. Among 100,000 to 150,000 clones listed, about 90% were seen once. The rearrangement uses TRBV9 and TRBJ2-7, with D perhaps matching TRBD2 (7 bases). Input material: blood. This clonotype originated in a woman between 50 and 59 years old in good health. CDR3 DNA sequence: TGTGCCAGCAGCGTCGCAGGGGAGGGTTTTCCCTACGAGCAGTACTTC. This encodes CASSVAGEGFPYEQYF. The variable domain in full, with the rest retrieved from reference TRBV9 and TRBJ2-7, is DSGVTQTPKHLITATGQRVTLRCSPRSGDLSVYWYQQSLDQGLQFLIQYYNGEERAKGNILERFSAQQFPDLHSELNLSSLELGDSALYFCASSVAGEGFPYEQYFGPGTRLTVT.